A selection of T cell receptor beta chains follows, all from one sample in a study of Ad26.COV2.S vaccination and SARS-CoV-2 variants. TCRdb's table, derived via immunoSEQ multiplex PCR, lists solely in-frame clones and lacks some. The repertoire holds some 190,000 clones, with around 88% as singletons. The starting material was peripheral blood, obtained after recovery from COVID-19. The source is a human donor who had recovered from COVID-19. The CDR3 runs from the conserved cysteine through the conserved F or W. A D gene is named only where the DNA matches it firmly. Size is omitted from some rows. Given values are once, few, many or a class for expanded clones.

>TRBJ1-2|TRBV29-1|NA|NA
CSESHGSGYTF
TGCAGCGAGTCTCACGGGAGTGGCTACACCTTC
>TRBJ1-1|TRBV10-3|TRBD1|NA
CAITLDRADTEAFF
TGTGCCATCACCCTTGACAGGGCCGACACTGAAGCTTTCTTT
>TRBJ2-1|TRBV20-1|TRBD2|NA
CSASLGGGSYNEQFF
TGCAGTGCTAGTTTAGGCGGGGGATCCTACAATGAGCAGTTCTTC
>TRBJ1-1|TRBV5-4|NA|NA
CASSLAGNTEAFF
TGTGCCAGCAGCTTGGCGGGTAACACTGAAGCTTTCTTT
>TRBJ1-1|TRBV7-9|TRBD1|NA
CASSPMGVGGGSEAFF
TGTGCCAGCAGCCCCATGGGCGTAGGGGGCGGGAGTGAAGCTTTCTTT
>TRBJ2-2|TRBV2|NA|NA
CASSETGTGELFF
TGTGCCAGCAGTGAAACAGGGACCGGGGAGCTGTTTTTT
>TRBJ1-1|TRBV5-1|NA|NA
CASKKGGDTEAFF
TGCGCCAGCAAAAAGGGAGGAGACACTGAAGCTTTCTTT
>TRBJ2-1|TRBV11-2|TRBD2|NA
CASSYPAGGGGNEQFF
TGTGCCAGCAGCTATCCCGCGGGAGGGGGCGGGAATGAGCAGTTCTTC
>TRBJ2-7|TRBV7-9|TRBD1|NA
CASSFGLQGDEQYF
TGTGCCAGCAGCTTCGGGCTACAGGGGGACGAGCAGTACTTC
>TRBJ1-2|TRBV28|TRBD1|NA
CASSLKGAWNGYTF
TGTGCCAGCAGCTTAAAGGGGGCTTGGAATGGCTACACCTTC
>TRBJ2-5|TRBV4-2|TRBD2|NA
CASSQDSGSVRGGRAQYF
TGTGCCAGCAGCCAAGATTCAGGCTCAGTGCGGGGGGGCCGGGCCCAGTACTTC
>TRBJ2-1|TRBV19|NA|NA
CASKSGGLINNEQFF
TGTGCCAGTAAATCGGGGGGCCTTATTAACAATGAGCAGTTCTTC
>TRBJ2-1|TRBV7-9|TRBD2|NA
CASSLGTSGRVLFF
TGTGCCAGCAGCTTAGGGACTAGCGGGAGGGTTCTGTTCTTC
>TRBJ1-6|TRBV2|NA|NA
CASIPGPGTKGDSPLHF
TGTGCCAGCATTCCTGGTCCGGGGACCAAAGGGGATTCACCCCTCCACTTT
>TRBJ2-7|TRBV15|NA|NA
CATSRDLQRSFYEQYF
TGTGCCACCAGCAGAGATCTCCAGCGGAGCTTCTACGAGCAGTACTTC
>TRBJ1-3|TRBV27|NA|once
CASSFSSGAGNTIYF
TGTGCCAGCAGTTTTTCGTCGGGGGCAGGAAACACCATATATTTT
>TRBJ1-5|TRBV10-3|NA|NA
CATARGEGNQPQHF
TGTGCCACCGCCAGGGGTGAGGGCAATCAGCCCCAGCATTTT
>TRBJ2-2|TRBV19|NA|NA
CASSPGGSTGELFF
TGTGCCAGTAGTCCAGGGGGGAGCACCGGGGAGCTGTTTTTT
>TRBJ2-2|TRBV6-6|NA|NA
CASSTPARTGELFF
TGTGCCAGCAGTACCCCGGCCCGGACCGGGGAGCTGTTTTTT
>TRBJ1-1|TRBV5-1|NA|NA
CASSLGATTNTEAFF
TGCGCCAGCAGCTTGGGGGCTACCACGAACACTGAAGCTTTCTTT
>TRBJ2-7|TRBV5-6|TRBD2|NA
CASSLLAGATYEQYF
TGTGCCAGCAGCTTACTAGCGGGGGCAACCTACGAGCAGTACTTC
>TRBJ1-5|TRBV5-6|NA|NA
CASGWVGTSNQPQHF
TGTGCCAGCGGATGGGTCGGGACGAGCAATCAGCCCCAGCATTTT